This T cell receptor (beta chain) was identified in a study of control samples from healthy donors and cancer patients. This clone has just one count. The table came from immunoSEQ multiplex PCR; TCRdb's copy has only in-frame clones and leaves some out. The sample contains 110,000 or so clones, about 89% of which appear only once. This CDR3 is 14 amino acids long. Germline V gene data show CDR1 as SGHNT and CDR2 as YYREEE (reference sequence). The V gene lost 0 bases and the J gene lost 8 bases, with 11 bases spanning the gap. The sequenced material came from blood. The genes are TRBV5-4 and TRBJ1-4; D not certain. This sequence originates from a woman aged 50 to 60 in good health. In nucleotides, the CDR3 is TGTGCCAGCAGCTTGGGACTCACCGGGGAAAAACTGTTTTTT. Translating it yields CASSLGLTGEKLFF.